This T cell receptor (beta chain) was sequenced in a study of T cells expressing NK-cell markers. TCRdb processed the 5' RACE reads again and assigns one entry to each CDR3 protein, with no DNA. The sample's table shows about 550,000 distinct CDR3 sequences. The receptor was isolated from a man younger than 35 in good health. Sequencing used blood T cells: a sorted CD56 or NKG2C T cell subset, CD4+ or CD8+ T cells, or bulk PBMC T cells (not recorded which).

This CDR3 reads CASSLTRSGRPQFF. J is TRBJ2-1 and V is TRBV12-3 or TRBV12-4; there is no DNA to check the TCRdb D call of TRBD2. The CDR3 has 14 amino acids.